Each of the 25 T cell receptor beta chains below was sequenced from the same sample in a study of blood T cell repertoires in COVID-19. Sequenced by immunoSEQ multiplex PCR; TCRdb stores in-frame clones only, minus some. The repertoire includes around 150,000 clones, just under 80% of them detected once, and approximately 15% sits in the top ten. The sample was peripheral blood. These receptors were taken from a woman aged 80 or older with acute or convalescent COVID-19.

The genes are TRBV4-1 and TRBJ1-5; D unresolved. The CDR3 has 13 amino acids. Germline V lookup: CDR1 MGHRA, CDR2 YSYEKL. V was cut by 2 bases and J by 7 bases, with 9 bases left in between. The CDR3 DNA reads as TGCGCCAGCAGCCAACTACCCGGGCAGCCCCAGCATTTT. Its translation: CASSQLPGQPQHF.

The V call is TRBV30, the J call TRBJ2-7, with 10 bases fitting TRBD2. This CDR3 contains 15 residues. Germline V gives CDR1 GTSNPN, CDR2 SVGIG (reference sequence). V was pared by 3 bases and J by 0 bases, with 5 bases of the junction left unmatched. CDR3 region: CAWSGLAGDSYEQYF. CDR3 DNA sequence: TGTGCCTGGAGCGGCCTAGCGGGAGACTCCTACGAGCAGTACTTC.

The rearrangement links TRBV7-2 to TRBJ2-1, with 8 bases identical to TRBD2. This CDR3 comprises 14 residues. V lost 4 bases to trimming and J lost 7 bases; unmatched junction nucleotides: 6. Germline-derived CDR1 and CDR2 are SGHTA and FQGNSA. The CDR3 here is CASSSFERGNEQFF. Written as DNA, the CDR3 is TGTGCCAGCAGCTCCTTTGAGCGGGGGAATGAGCAGTTCTTC.

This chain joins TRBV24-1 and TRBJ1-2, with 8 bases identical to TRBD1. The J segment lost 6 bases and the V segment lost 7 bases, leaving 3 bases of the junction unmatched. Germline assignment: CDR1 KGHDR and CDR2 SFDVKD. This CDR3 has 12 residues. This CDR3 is CATSATGDGYTF. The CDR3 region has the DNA TGTGCCACCAGCGCGACAGGGGATGGCTACACCTTC.

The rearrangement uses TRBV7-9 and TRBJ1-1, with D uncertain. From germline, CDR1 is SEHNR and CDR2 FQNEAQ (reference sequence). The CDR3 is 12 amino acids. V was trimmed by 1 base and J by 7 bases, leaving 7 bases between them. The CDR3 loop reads CASSLVGGEAFF. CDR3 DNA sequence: TGTGCCAGCAGCTTAGTGGGAGGTGAAGCTTTCTTT.

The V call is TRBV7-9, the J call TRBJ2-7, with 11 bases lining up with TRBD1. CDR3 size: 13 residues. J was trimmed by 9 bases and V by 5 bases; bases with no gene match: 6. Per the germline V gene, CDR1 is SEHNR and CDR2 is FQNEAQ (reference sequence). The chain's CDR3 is CASSDGQGAGQYF. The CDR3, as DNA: TGTGCCAGCAGCGACGGACAGGGGGCTGGGCAGTACTTC.

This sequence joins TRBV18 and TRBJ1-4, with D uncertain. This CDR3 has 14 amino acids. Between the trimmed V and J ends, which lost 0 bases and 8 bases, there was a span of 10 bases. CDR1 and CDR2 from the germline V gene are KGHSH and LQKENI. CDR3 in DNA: TGTGCCAGCTCACCACCTTCGGGAGTGGAAAAACTGTTTTTT. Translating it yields CASSPPSGVEKLFF.

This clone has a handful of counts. The CDR3 region is CAWSKGQGDGYTF. Here the CDR3 DNA reads TGTGCCTGGAGTAAGGGACAAGGCGATGGCTACACCTTC. This chain uses TRBV30 with TRBJ1-2, with a tentative D call TRBD1 (6 bases). V was pared by 2 bases and J by 6 bases, with 13 bases between. Germline loops: CDR1 GTSNPN, CDR2 SVGIG (reference sequence). The CDR3 has 13 amino acids.

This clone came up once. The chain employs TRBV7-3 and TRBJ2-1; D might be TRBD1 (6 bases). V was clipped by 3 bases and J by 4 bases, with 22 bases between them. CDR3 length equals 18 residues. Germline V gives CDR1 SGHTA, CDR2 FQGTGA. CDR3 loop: CASSFLSSQDREYNEQFF. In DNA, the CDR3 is TGTGCCAGCAGCTTCCTTAGTTCGCAGGACAGAGAATACAATGAGCAGTTCTTC. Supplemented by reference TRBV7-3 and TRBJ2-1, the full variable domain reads GAGVSQTPSNKVTEKGKYVELRCDPISGHTALYWYRQSLGQGPEFLIYFQGTGAADDSGLPNDRFFAVRPEGSVSTLKIQRTERGDSAVYLCASSFLSSQDREYNEQFFGPGTRLTVL.

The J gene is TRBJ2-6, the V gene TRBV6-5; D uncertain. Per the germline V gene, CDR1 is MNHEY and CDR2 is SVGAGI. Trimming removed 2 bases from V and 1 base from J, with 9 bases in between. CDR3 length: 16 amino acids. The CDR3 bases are TGTGCCAGCAGTTACACCGCCGGGTCTGGGGCCAACGTCCTGACTTTC. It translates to CASSYTAGSGANVLTF.

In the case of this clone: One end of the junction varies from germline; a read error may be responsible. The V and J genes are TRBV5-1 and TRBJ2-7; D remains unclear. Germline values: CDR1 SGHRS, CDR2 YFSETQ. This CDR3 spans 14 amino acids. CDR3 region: CASSKTVGDYGQYF. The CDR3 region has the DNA TGCGCCAGCAGCAAAACTGTGGGCGATTACGGGCAGTACTTC.

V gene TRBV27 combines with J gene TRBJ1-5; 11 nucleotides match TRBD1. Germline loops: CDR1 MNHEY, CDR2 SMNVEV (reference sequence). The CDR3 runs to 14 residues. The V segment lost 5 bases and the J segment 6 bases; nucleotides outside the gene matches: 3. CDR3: CASSGQGAGQPQHF. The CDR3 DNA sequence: TGTGCCAGCAGTGGACAGGGGGCAGGTCAGCCCCAGCATTTT.

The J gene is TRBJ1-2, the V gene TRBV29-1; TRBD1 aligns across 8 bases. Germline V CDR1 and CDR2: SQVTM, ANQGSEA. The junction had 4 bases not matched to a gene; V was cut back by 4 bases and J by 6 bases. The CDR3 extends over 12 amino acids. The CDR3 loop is CSVGGQADGYTF. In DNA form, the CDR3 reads TGCAGCGTTGGGGGACAGGCAGATGGCTACACCTTC.

The CDR3 sequence is CASSLASGQTYEQYF. DNA for the CDR3: TGTGCCAGCAGCTTAGCGTCGGGACAAACCTACGAGCAGTACTTC. This sequence joins TRBV7-8 and TRBJ2-7, with D perhaps TRBD1 (6 bases). The germline V gene has CDR1 SGHVS and CDR2 FQNEAQ. V shed 0 bases and J shed 2 bases, with 11 bases lying between them. The CDR3 is made up of 15 amino acids.

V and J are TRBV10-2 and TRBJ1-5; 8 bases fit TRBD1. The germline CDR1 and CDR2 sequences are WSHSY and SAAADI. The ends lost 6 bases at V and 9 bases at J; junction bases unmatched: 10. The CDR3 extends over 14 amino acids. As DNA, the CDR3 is TGCGCCAGCAGAGGACAGGGCCTCAAGGGGCCCCAGCATTTT. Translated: CASRGQGLKGPQHF.

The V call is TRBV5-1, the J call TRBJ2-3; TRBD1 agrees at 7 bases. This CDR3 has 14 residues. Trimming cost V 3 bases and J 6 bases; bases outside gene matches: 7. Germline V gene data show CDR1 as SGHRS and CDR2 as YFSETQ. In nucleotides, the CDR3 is TGCGCCAGCAGCTCCTCGACAGGGTCGGATACGCAGTATTTT. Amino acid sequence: CASSSSTGSDTQYF. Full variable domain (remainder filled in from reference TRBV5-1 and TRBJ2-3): KAGVTQTPRYLIKTRGQQVTLSCSPISGHRSVSWYQQTPGQGLQFLFEYFSETQRNKGNFPGRFSGRQFSNSRSEMNVSTLELGDSALYLCASSSSTGSDTQYFGPGTRLTVL.

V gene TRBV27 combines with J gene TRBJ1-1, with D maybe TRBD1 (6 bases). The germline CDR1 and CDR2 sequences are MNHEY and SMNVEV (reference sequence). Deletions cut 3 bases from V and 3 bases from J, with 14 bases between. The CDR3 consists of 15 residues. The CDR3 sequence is CASSFTGRVHTEAFF. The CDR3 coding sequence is TGTGCCAGCAGTTTTACAGGGAGGGTGCACACTGAAGCTTTCTTT.

This chain's CDR3 is CASSLSMAGLQFF. In nucleotides, the CDR3 is TGTGCCAGCAGCTTAAGTATGGCAGGGCTGCAGTTCTTC. The chain is built from TRBV11-2 and TRBJ2-1; tentatively, D is TRBD1 (5 bases). The V and J ends lost 2 bases and 12 bases respectively, with 14 bases between them. CDR1 and CDR2 from the germline V gene are SGHAT and FQNNGV. This CDR3 contains 13 residues.

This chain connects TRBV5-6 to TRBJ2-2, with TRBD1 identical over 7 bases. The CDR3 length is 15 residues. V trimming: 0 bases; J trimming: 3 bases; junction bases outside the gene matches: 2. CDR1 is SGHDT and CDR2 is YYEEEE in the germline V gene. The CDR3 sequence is CASSLGQGYTGELFF. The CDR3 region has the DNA TGTGCCAGCAGCTTGGGACAGGGTTACACCGGGGAGCTGTTTTTT.

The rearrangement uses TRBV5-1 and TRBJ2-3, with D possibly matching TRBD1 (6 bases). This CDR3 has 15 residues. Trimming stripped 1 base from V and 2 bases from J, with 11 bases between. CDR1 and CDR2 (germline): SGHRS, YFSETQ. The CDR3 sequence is CASSLRRGYTDTQYF. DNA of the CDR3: TGCGCCAGCAGCTTGCGCAGGGGCTACACAGATACGCAGTATTTT.

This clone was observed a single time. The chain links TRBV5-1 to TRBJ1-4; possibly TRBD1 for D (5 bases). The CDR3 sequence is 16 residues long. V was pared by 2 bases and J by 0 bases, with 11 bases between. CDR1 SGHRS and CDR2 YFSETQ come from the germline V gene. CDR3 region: CASSLLQGATNEKLFF. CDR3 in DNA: TGCGCCAGCAGCTTACTACAAGGGGCAACTAATGAAAAACTGTTTTTT.

CDR3 loop: CATSRDLGTSGGTRETQYF. Written as DNA, the CDR3 is TGTGCCACCAGCAGAGATTTGGGGACTAGCGGGGGCACTAGAGAGACCCAGTACTTC. The V and J genes are TRBV15 and TRBJ2-5, with 14 bases identical to TRBD2. Germline values: CDR1 LNHNV, CDR2 YYDKDF (reference sequence). CDR3 size: 19 residues. Trimming removed 0 bases from V and 4 bases from J; junction bases left unmatched: 10.

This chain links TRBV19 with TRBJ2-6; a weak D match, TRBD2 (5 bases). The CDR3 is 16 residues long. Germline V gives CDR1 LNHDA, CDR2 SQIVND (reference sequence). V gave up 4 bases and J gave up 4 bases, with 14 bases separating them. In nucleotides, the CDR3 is TGTGCCAGTAGTAGAGGAGGAGCACTGGGGGCCAACGTCCTGACTTTC. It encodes CASSRGGALGANVLTF.

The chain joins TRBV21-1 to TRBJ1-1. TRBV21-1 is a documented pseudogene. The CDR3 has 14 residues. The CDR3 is CASSNVRGRTEAFF. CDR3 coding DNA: TGTGCCAGCAGCAATGTTCGGGGAAGAACTGAAGCTTTCTTT.

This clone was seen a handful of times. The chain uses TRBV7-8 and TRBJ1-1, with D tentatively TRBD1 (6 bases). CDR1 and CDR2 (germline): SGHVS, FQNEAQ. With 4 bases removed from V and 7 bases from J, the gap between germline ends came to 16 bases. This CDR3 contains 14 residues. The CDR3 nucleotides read TGTGCCAGCAGCTCGGGACAAAGACTCGTTGAAGCTTTCTTT. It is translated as CASSSGQRLVEAFF.